This entry lists 18 T cell receptor beta chains sequenced from one sample in a study of HIV-infected children after antiretroviral therapy interruption. A 3' RACE protocol on RNA, with unique molecular identifiers, produced the TCR library. TCRdb independently ran MiXCR on the 3' RACE reads; one entry per CDR3 protein. The sample has some 7,000 distinct CDR3 sequences, roughly 15% seen once. Treatment noted: PENTA 11 planned treatment interruption arm or continuous ART arm. The starting material was CD45RO+ CD8+ T cells from PBMCs, pooled from several time points, obtained from a donor given antiretroviral therapy, either interrupted or continuous. As for subset: memory CD8+ CD45RO+ CD45RA- T cells. The source is a pool of human donors with HIV.

This clonotype showed up many times. The chain carries TRBV19 and TRBJ1-5, with D perhaps matching TRBD1 (5 bases). The germline V gene has CDR1 LNHDA and CDR2 SQIVND (reference sequence). Trimming left V 7 bases short and J 1 base short, with 11 bases between. This CDR3 is 14 amino acids long. The CDR3, as DNA: TGTGCCAGTACTTCCCGGGGGAGCAATCAGCCCCAGCATTTT. Protein sequence: CASTSRGSNQPQHF.

There are many counts of this clonotype. The chain employs TRBV12-3 or TRBV12-4 and TRBJ2-6; 9 bases line up with TRBD1. The length of the CDR3 is 19 residues. With 4 bases clipped from V and 2 bases from J, the junction kept 12 bases outside the gene matches. The CDR3: CASSSDTGGADAGANVLTF. DNA of the CDR3: TGTGCCAGCAGTTCCGATACAGGGGGCGCAGATGCTGGGGCCAACGTCCTGACTTTC.

This clonotype has a count of ten or more. The chain carries TRBV4-1 and TRBJ2-5, with D maybe TRBD1 (5 bases). CDR3 size: 15 residues. The germline CDR1 and CDR2 sequences are MGHRA and YSYEKL. The germline V and J ends were trimmed by 4 bases and 5 bases, with 17 bases remaining between them. CDR3 bases: TGCGCCAGCAGCCCCTGGGGCAGGGAAGCGGAGACCCAGTACTTC. Amino acids: CASSPWGREAETQYF.

This clonotype appeared a few times. This rearrangement joins TRBV29-1 to TRBJ2-7; D is unresolved. There are 11 residues in the CDR3. Trimming pared 4 bases from V and 2 bases from J, leaving 6 bases between. Germline V gene data show CDR1 as SQVTM and CDR2 as ANQGSEA. Written as DNA, the CDR3 is TGCAGCGTTGGAAGACCCTACGAGCAGTACTTC. It translates to CSVGRPYEQYF.

The sample holds many counts of this clonotype. The V and J genes are TRBV3-1 and TRBJ1-4; unclear D gene. The CDR3 length is 16 residues. Per the germline V gene, CDR1 is LGHDT and CDR2 is YNNKEL (reference sequence). The V end was cut by 0 bases, the J end by 8 bases, with 16 bases between. Here the CDR3 reads CASSQDLGGVSEKLFF. As DNA, the CDR3 is TGTGCCAGCAGCCAAGATCTGGGCGGGGTGAGCGAAAAACTGTTTTTT.

This clonotype has a count of ten or more. This sequence joins TRBV12-3 or TRBV12-4 and TRBJ2-7; D is perhaps TRBD1 (5 bases). The CDR3 is 15 residues long. V shed 1 base and J shed 2 bases, with 12 bases lying between them. The CDR3 nucleotides read TGTGCCAGCAGTTTAGGCGACAGCTCAGCCTACGAGCAGTACTTC. It encodes CASSLGDSSAYEQYF.

By its share, this clonotype is large (0.1 to 1%). The chain links TRBV28 to TRBJ2-3, with TRBD2 matching over 11 bases. Germline CDR1 reads MDHEN; CDR2 reads SYDVKM. CDR3 length: 15 residues. Trimming at V came to 6 bases and at J to 5 bases, leaving 7 bases not matched to a gene. CDR3 region: CASSQLTSGRDTQYF. Here the CDR3 DNA reads TGTGCCAGCAGCCAATTAACTAGCGGGAGAGATACGCAGTATTTT. The whole variable domain, remainder taken from reference TRBV28 and TRBJ2-3, is DVKVTQSSRYLVKRTGEKVFLECVQDMDHENMFWYRQDPGLGLRLIYFSYDVKMKEKGDIPEGYSVSREKKERFSLILESASTNQTSMYLCASSQLTSGRDTQYFGPGTRLTVL.

This clonotype has at least ten counts. The V gene is TRBV10-3, the J gene TRBJ2-3, with 7 positions matching TRBD2. Trimming cost V 4 bases and J 3 bases; bases outside gene matches: 10. The CDR3 has 16 amino acids. In germline, CDR1 is ENHRY, CDR2 SYGVKD. CDR3 nucleotide sequence: TGTGCCATCAGTGCCGCATCGCTAGCGGAAACAGATACGCAGTATTTT. Translated: CAISAASLAETDTQYF.

This clonotype was seen many times. The rearrangement uses TRBV9 and TRBJ2-1; D possibly corresponds to TRBD2 (6 bases). V gave up 3 bases and J gave up 9 bases, with 22 bases separating them. The CDR3 sequence is 16 residues long. Per the germline V gene, CDR1 is SGDLS and CDR2 is YYNGEE. In DNA, the CDR3 is TGTGCCAGCAGCGACAAGCTTCGTCCAGACGGGGGTGAGCAGTTCTTC. Amino acids: CASSDKLRPDGGEQFF. Drawing the rest from reference TRBV9 and TRBJ2-1, the complete variable domain is DSGVTQTPKHLITATGQRVTLRCSPRSGDLSVYWYQQSLDQGLQFLIQYYNGEERAKGNILERFSAQQFPDLHSELNLSSLELGDSALYFCASSDKLRPDGGEQFFGPGTRLTVL.

This clonotype was observed many times. V usage is TRBV7-2 and J usage is TRBJ2-7; D perhaps matches TRBD1 (5 bases). CDR1 and CDR2 (germline): SGHTA, FQGNSA. V was clipped by 2 bases and J by 3 bases, with 8 bases between them. The CDR3 length is 13 residues. The CDR3 region is CASSLSDSYEQYF. The CDR3 DNA is TGTGCCAGCAGCTTATCCGACAGCTACGAGCAGTACTTC.

The chain uses TRBV13 and TRBJ2-1, with 12 bases lining up with TRBD2. V gave up 5 bases and J gave up 6 bases; unmatched junction bases: 5. Per the germline V gene, CDR1 is PRHDT and CDR2 is FYEKMQ (reference sequence). The CDR3 spans 15 residues. The CDR3 DNA reads TGTGCCAGCAGCCCTAGCGGGGGGGCCTTCAATGAGCAGTTCTTC. Encoded protein: CASSPSGGAFNEQFF. Filled out from reference TRBV13 and TRBJ2-1, the complete variable domain reads AAGVIQSPRHLIKEKRETATLKCYPIPRHDTVYWYQQGPGQDPQFLISFYEKMQSDKGSIPDRFSAQQFSDYHSELNMSSLELGDSALYFCASSPSGGAFNEQFFGPGTRLTVL.

The chain links TRBV20-1 to TRBJ2-2, with 10 bases fitting TRBD2. The V gene end was trimmed by 0 bases and the J gene end by 3 bases; junction bases not matched to a gene: 1. This CDR3 is 15 amino acids long. Germline CDR1 DFQATT, CDR2 SNEGSKA (reference sequence). This chain's CDR3 is CSARDLAGDTGELFF. In DNA, the CDR3 is TGCAGTGCTAGAGATCTAGCGGGAGACACCGGGGAGCTGTTTTTT.

V gene TRBV10-2 combines with J gene TRBJ1-5; possibly TRBD1 for D (5 bases). Germline CDR1 WSHSY, CDR2 SAAADI. This CDR3 is 13 amino acids long. Trimming took 6 bases from V and 6 from J, leaving 12 bases between them. The CDR3, as DNA: TGCGCCAGCAGGGGGGGAGATGGTCAGCCCCAGCATTTT. Translated, it gives CASRGGDGQPQHF.

This clonotype was found many times. The CDR3 DNA sequence: TGTGCCAGCAGTCTGGACAGGGGGACCTACGAGCAGTACTTC. It specifies CASSLDRGTYEQYF. The chain recombines TRBV6-5 with TRBJ2-7, with TRBD1 matching over 10 bases. This CDR3 is built from 14 residues. With V trimmed by 5 bases and J by 2 bases, 3 bases remained unmatched. CDR1 and CDR2 from the germline V gene are MNHEY and SVGAGI.

In its sample, this clonotype was seen many times. This chain connects TRBV28 to TRBJ1-3; perhaps TRBD1 as D (6 bases). The CDR3 has 18 residues. V lost 1 base and J 2 bases, leaving 18 bases between the germline ends. The germline gives CDR1 MDHEN, CDR2 SYDVKM. CDR3 DNA: TGTGCCAGCAGTTTATATCACGGAGTATCAGGGGCTGGAAACACCATATATTTT. It codes for CASSLYHGVSGAGNTIYF.

By share, this clonotype ranks as large. V is TRBV27 and J is TRBJ2-7, with TRBD2 identical over 11 bases. Germline CDR1 is MNHEY and CDR2 is SMNVEV (reference sequence). The CDR3 runs 14 residues. V shed 5 bases, J shed 4 bases, and the junction held 4 bases outside the gene matches. CDR3 sequence reads: CASSLTSGGYEQYF. The CDR3 DNA sequence: TGTGCCAGCAGTCTAACTAGCGGGGGATACGAGCAGTACTTC.

J is TRBJ1-5 and V is TRBV6-1, with D perhaps matching TRBD1 (5 bases). CDR1 is MNHNS and CDR2 is SASEGT in the germline V gene. The CDR3 has 16 amino acids. V was pared by 3 bases and J by 1 base, with 13 bases between. The chain's CDR3 is CASSEWGSQSNQPQHF. The CDR3 DNA is TGTGCCAGCAGTGAGTGGGGCAGCCAGAGCAATCAGCCCCAGCATTTT.

This clonotype is categorized as medium-sized. The chain combines TRBV6-1 with TRBJ1-3, with D hard to call. CDR3 length equals 13 residues. Per the germline V gene, CDR1 is MNHNS and CDR2 is SASEGT. The ends were cut back, 2 bases at V and 4 bases at J, with 6 bases in the middle. The CDR3 is CASSETDGNTIYF. The CDR3 bases are TGTGCCAGCAGTGAAACGGACGGAAACACCATATATTTT.